Listed here is a single T cell receptor beta chain. The antigen it recognizes is unknown. It has no much larger one-base neighbor in the sample; base qualities were not kept. The data originate from a study of CD8+ T cells in alopecia areata (dated by TCRdb to the late 2010s). In terms of the full investigation: Treated patients were enrolled in an open-label pilot trial of oral tofacitinib, 5 to 10 mg twice daily, for moderate-to-severe alopecia areata. Human TCRbeta sequencing covered scalp tissue and sorted CD4+ and CD8+ peripheral blood T cells from patchy and totalis/universalis alopecia areata patients and healthy controls. Clonality in the scalp was compared among normal scalp (n=4), patchy alopecia areata scalp (n=8), and alopecia totalis/universalis scalp (n=8). Biopsies were taken from tofacitinib-treated patients at baseline and again at 4 and 24 weeks into treatment, and several of those patients also had a later scalp biopsy. The RNA source kit depended on sample type: the PAXgene miRNA kit for fixed scalp, the miRNeasy kit for PBMCs, and the RNeasy kit for mouse skin. Patients received tofacitinib for 6 to 18 months and were then followed off drug for 6 months to check for delayed response and recurrence. In treated patients, disease severity was measured using the SALT score, which gives the percentage of scalp surface area affected. TCRbeta CDR3 regions were amplified by immunoSEQ multiplex PCR using 35 Vbeta forward and 13 Jbeta reverse primers. High-throughput TCRbeta sequencing was used to examine T cell clonal expansion in alopecia areata in both the C3H/HeJ mouse model and human patients. Overall study results and their limits: Tofacitinib significantly lowered scalp clonality and the number of expanded CD8+ clones among the top 100 scalp clones. During tofacitinib treatment, many expanded lesional clones remained in scalp and blood, and this persistence may partly explain relapse after treatment is stopped. Resident alphabeta T cells in normal human skin are also sequenced, complicating scalp TCR repertoire analysis, unlike mouse skin dominated by gammadelta T cells. Higher clonality and more expanded CD8+ clones were observed in lesional scalp than in normal scalp, particularly in alopecia totalis/universalis, a finding suggestive of antigenic drive. Shared TCR sequences between patients were less evident than in mice, which may be partly attributable to HLA diversity in the patient population. Because the treated cohort was small and included a single nonresponder, larger studies are needed to assess links between baseline CD8+ expansion and response.

The sample's time point, from its label and the paper: more than three weeks on oral tofacitinib. The treatment or condition label for this specimen denotes: oral pan-JAK inhibitor, 5-10 mg twice daily. Lesional scalp punch biopsies and peripheral blood were obtained from alopecia areata patients. PBMCs were isolated by density centrifugation and stained for CD3, CD4 and CD8, and CD4+ and CD8+ T cells were sorted on a FACSAria. The cysteine opens and the phenylalanine closes a CDR3 of 15 amino acids. Of the read, only the CDR3 DNA is kept; its 45 bases are in frame from base 1. CDR1 and CDR2 (MGHRA, YSYEKL) derive from the germline V gene. V has 3 bases trimmed and J has 5 bases trimmed; junction bases matching no gene number 8. Receptors were amplified or captured by the immunoSEQ multiplex PCR assay. For TCR sequencing, RNA was extracted from every sample and reverse transcribed into cDNA to serve as template. SuperScript III was used for first-strand cDNA synthesis, primed with a 2:1 mix of oligo-dT and random hexamers. A synthetic immune receptor repertoire was used to gauge amplification bias, and whatever bias remained was removed computationally. As for the original processing: Raw reads were preprocessed to remove errors, and CDR3 was defined according to IMGT conventions as the region from the conserved cysteine to phenylalanine. Clonality was computed by normalizing Shannon entropy by log2 of the number of productive unique TCRs and subtracting the result from 1. Whether scalp clones were CD4 or CD8 was inferred by matching scalp TCRbeta sequences against CD4 and CD8 repertoires sorted from blood. TCRdb retrieved this table from immuneACCESS and kept in-frame rearrangements only. Not all clones are present; in checked studies, unresolved V genes account for under half, and no reason is known for the remainder. V and J calls and clone size are copied from that table; D and trimming were computed from the DNA. The sample records approximately 140,000 clones, 86% of which are singletons. 13% of the sample comes from the top ten.

This sequence was found in a human donor with alopecia areata. The sequenced sample was CD8+ T cells sorted from blood, obtained at week 4, from a patient treated with tofacitinib. Recombination connected TRBV4-1 to TRBJ2-7, with 9 bases matching TRBD1. The DNA sequence follows: TGCGCCAGCAGCCAGGCGGGACAGGGTGATCACGAGCAGTACTTC. Its translation is CASSQAGQGDHEQYF.